This T cell receptor (beta chain) came from a study of CD8 T cells in Susac syndrome. Reverse transcription of roughly 0.5 to 1 ug RNA used random hexamers. TCRdb independently ran MiXCR on the immunoSEQ multiplex PCR reads; one entry per CDR3 protein. The sample shows approximately 190,000 distinct CDR3 sequences, roughly 92% of them seen only once. The CDR3 sequence is 13 residues long. Germline CDR1 MNHEY, CDR2 SVGAGI. The V end was cut by 6 bases, the J end by 5 bases, with 13 bases between. The origin of this receptor is a human donor in good health. Sequenced sample: CD4+ T cells from PBMCs. The chain is built from TRBV6-5 and TRBJ2-5; tentative D call: TRBD1 (6 bases). CDR3 loop: CASRDTGQETQYF. The CDR3 bases are TGTGCCAGCAGGGATACAGGGCAGGAGACCCAGTACTTC.